A selection of T cell receptor beta chains follows, all from one sample in a study of cytomegalovirus exposure and HLA in healthy donors. Only in-frame clones appear in the TCRdb table, and some are missing; sequencing was by immunoSEQ multiplex PCR. This table has some 80,000 clones, around 76% appearing once. The specimen was PBMCs. These receptors were taken from a man aged 18 to 29 in good health and CMV-seropositive. Each CDR3 is given with its conserved first and last residue. The D gene is left open where the match is weak. The size entry is marked missing in some rows and otherwise reads once, few, many or a size class.

length	V	D	J	size	DNA	CDR3
14	TRBV28	NA	TRBJ1-2	NA	TGTGCCAGCAGTTTAGGAGTTGGGAACTATGGCTACACCTTC	CASSLGVGNYGYTF
15	TRBV2	NA	TRBJ1-5	once	TGTGCCAGCAGTGAAGGGAGACAGGGCAATCAGCCCCAGCATTTT	CASSEGRQGNQPQHF
13	TRBV4-1	NA	TRBJ1-1	NA	TGCGCCAGCAGCCACGTTCCCCGTTCTGAAGCTTTCTTT	CASSHVPRSEAFF
15	TRBV2	TRBD1	TRBJ1-5	NA	TGTGCCAGCAGGGGGGGACAGGGGTTGGGTCAGCCCCAGCATTTT	CASRGGQGLGQPQHF
16	TRBV5-1	TRBD2	TRBJ2-3	NA	TGCGCCAGCAGCTTAAGCCTAGCGGGAGCAGTGGATACGCAGTATTTT	CASSLSLAGAVDTQYF
15	TRBV6-5	TRBD1	TRBJ2-2	NA	TGTGCCAGCAGTTCCCGGACAGGGAACACCGGGGAGCTGTTTTTT	CASSSRTGNTGELFF
15	TRBV29-1	TRBD2	TRBJ2-7	NA	TGCAGCGTTGTAAGGGCTAGCGGGAGCTCCTACGAGCAGTACTTC	CSVVRASGSSYEQYF
14	TRBV5-6	NA	TRBJ2-2	NA	TGTGCCAGCAGCCCCGACACATCCACCGGGGAGCTGTTTTTT	CASSPDTSTGELFF
15	TRBV5-6	TRBD1	TRBJ2-7	few	TGTGCCAGCAGCTTGACGCCAGGGGGCCTCTACGAGCAGTACTTC	CASSLTPGGLYEQYF
14	TRBV7-9	NA	TRBJ2-2	NA	TGTGCCAGCAGCCGGGGTGCGGCGGCCGGGGAGCTGTTTTTT	CASSRGAAAGELFF
15	TRBV4-1	NA	TRBJ2-7	NA	TGCGCCAGCAGCCAGGCGGCTATTTTCTCCTACGAGCAGTACTTC	CASSQAAIFSYEQYF
15	TRBV5-6	TRBD1	TRBJ1-2	NA	TGTGCCAGCAGCCGCCGGGACAGAAATCTGTATGGCTACACCTTC	CASSRRDRNLYGYTF
15	TRBV9	TRBD1	TRBJ2-1	NA	TGTGCCAGCAGCTCGTCCGGGACAGGCTACAATGAGCAGTTCTTC	CASSSSGTGYNEQFF
15	TRBV6-5	TRBD2	TRBJ2-2	NA	TGTGCCAGCAGTTATTTGCTAGCGGGAGCCGGGGAGCTGTTTTTT	CASSYLLAGAGELFF
14	TRBV28	TRBD1	TRBJ1-2	NA	TGTGCCAGCAGTTTCCCTACGACAGGGTATGGCTACACCTTC	CASSFPTTGYGYTF
14	TRBV5-1	TRBD1	TRBJ1-2	NA	TGCGCCAGCAGCTTGGCCGACAGGGGTTACGGCTACACCTTC	CASSLADRGYGYTF
14	TRBV11-2	NA	TRBJ1-5	NA	TGTGCCAGCAGCTTAGTAGCCGGCAATCAGCCCCAGCATTTT	CASSLVAGNQPQHF
11	TRBV20-1	NA	TRBJ2-1	NA	TGCGGGCGGCGGGGCTACAATGAGCAGTTCTTC	CGRRGYNEQFF
14	TRBV7-3	TRBD2	TRBJ2-2	NA	TGTGCCAGCAGTCATAGCGGGAGTGGCGGGGAGCTGTTTTTT	CASSHSGSGGELFF
15	TRBV9	TRBD1	TRBJ2-1	NA	TGTGCCAGCAGCACTCAGGGGGCCGGCCACAATGAGCAGTTCTTC	CASSTQGAGHNEQFF
12	TRBV19	TRBD2	TRBJ2-5	NA	TGTGCCAGTAGTTTAGCGGGAGAGACCCAGTACTTC	CASSLAGETQYF
16	TRBV28	NA	TRBJ1-3	NA	TGTGCCAGCAGCCGCGGGGGAGGGGAGTCTGGAAACACCATATATTTT	CASSRGGGESGNTIYF
14	TRBV28	NA	TRBJ1-1	NA	TGTGCCAGCAGACAGCCGGGACAACTAAATGAAGCTTTCTTT	CASRQPGQLNEAFF
12	TRBV29-1	NA	TRBJ2-5	NA	TGCAGCGTTGTTCAGCTGAGGGAGACCCAGTACTTC	CSVVQLRETQYF
13	TRBV5-6	NA	TRBJ2-5	NA	TGTGCCAGCAGCTGGACAGCCCAAGAGACCCAGTACTTC	CASSWTAQETQYF
14	TRBV6-1	NA	TRBJ2-1	few	TGTGCCAGCAGGCGGGACTCTTCCTACAATGAGCAGTTCTTC	CASRRDSSYNEQFF
12	TRBV5-6	TRBD2	TRBJ2-7	NA	TGTGCCAGCAGCTTGGATCCGGGAGGGGGGTACTTC	CASSLDPGGGYF
15	TRBV28	TRBD1	TRBJ1-5	NA	TGTGCCAGCAGTTTCCTGACAGGGAACAATCAGCCCCAGCATTTT	CASSFLTGNNQPQHF
14	TRBV5-1	TRBD2	TRBJ2-7	few	TGCGCCAGCAGCGCGCAGACGGGACTATACGAGCAGTACTTC	CASSAQTGLYEQYF
15	TRBV7-3	TRBD2	TRBJ2-2	NA	TGTGCCAGCAGCTCTTTAGCGGGGGAGGCCGGGGAGCTGTTTTTT	CASSSLAGEAGELFF
15	TRBV9	TRBD1	TRBJ2-7	NA	TGTGCCAGCAGCGTAGGGTCCCAGGGGGCCTACGAGCAGTACTTC	CASSVGSQGAYEQYF
15	TRBV6-1	TRBD2	TRBJ2-3	once	TGTGCCAGCACCGGATTAGCGGGAGTAAAAGGGACGCAGTATTTT	CASTGLAGVKGTQYF
17	TRBV5-4	TRBD1	TRBJ2-2	NA	TGTGCCAGCAGCTCGAGCCCTGACAGGGTGGGGGCCGGGGAGCTGTTTTTT	CASSSSPDRVGAGELFF
14	TRBV19	NA	TRBJ1-1	NA	TGTGCCAGTGGATGGGGGAGGGCAAGCACTGAAGCTTTCTTT	CASGWGRASTEAFF
16	TRBV19	TRBD2	TRBJ2-1	NA	TGTGCCAGTAGTTTATTGGCTAGCGGGGTATACAATGAGCAGTTCTTC	CASSLLASGVYNEQFF
13	TRBV5-1	TRBD1	TRBJ1-2	NA	TGCGCCAGCAGCTTTGACAGGGATTATGGCTACACCTTC	CASSFDRDYGYTF
16	TRBV25-1	TRBD2	TRBJ2-7	once	TGTGCCAGCAGTGAATACCGGACTAGCGGGATCTACGAGCAGTACTTC	CASSEYRTSGIYEQYF
16	TRBV6-5	TRBD1	TRBJ1-1	NA	TGTGCCAGCAGTTACTCCGGGACAGGGGGCGCCGGTGAAGCTTTCTTT	CASSYSGTGGAGEAFF
16	TRBV2	NA	TRBJ1-2	NA	TGTGCCAGCTGCAACACTGGACAGATGAATCGTTATGGCTACACCTTC	CASCNTGQMNRYGYTF
13	TRBV29-1	NA	TRBJ1-4	NA	TGCAGTGTATCATGGCGAGGGAATGAAAAACTGTTTTTT	CSVSWRGNEKLFF
16	TRBV10-1	TRBD2	TRBJ2-2	NA	TGCGCCAGCAGTGTCTCCCCGGGACTACACACCGGGGAGCTGTTTTTT	CASSVSPGLHTGELFF